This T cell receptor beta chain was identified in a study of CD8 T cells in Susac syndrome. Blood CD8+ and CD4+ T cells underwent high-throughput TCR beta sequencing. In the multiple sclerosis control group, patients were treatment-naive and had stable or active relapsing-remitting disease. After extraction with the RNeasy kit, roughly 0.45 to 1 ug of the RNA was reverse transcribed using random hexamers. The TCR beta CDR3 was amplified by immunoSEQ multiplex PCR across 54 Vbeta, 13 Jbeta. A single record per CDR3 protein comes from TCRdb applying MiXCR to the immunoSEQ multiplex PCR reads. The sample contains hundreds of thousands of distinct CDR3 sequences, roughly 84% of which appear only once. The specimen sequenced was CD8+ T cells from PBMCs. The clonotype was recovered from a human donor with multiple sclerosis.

The CDR3 loop is CASSFGSLGGTDTQYF. The CDR3 bases are TGTGCCAGCAGTTTCGGGTCACTTGGGGGCACAGATACGCAGTATTTT. The V call is TRBV28, the J call TRBJ2-3; no clear D. The V and J ends lost 3 bases and 1 base respectively, with 14 bases between them. CDR1 is MDHEN and CDR2 is SYDVKM in the germline V gene. The CDR3 extends over 16 amino acids.